Presented here are 28 T cell receptor beta chains from one specimen sequenced in a study of regulatory T cells in long-lasting Graves disease. Time point in this sample: newly diagnosed GD, antithyroid drugs for less than 3 months. The TCR library was made from RNA that had been extracted from PBMCs in TRIzol. For TCR beta, libraries came from iRepertoire HTBI primers and Arm-PCR of CDR3 regions. TCRdb called the multiplex PCR reads again in MiXCR, with one record for every CDR3 protein. In the table there are roughly 500,000 distinct CDR3 sequences, around 12% of which are singletons. These data are also associated with another study on T cells in Graves' hyperthyroidism and ophthalmopathy.

The starting material was peripheral blood mononuclear cells (PBMCs), obtained at new diagnosis, from a patient treated with antithyroid drugs. Receptors originate from a woman aged 25 to 39 with Graves disease.

This clonotype was detected ten times or more. The CDR3: CASSIPYGSNQPQHF. The CDR3 DNA reads as TGTGCCAGTAGTATCCCTTACGGGAGCAATCAGCCCCAGCATTTT. The V gene is TRBV19, the J gene TRBJ1-5; unclear D gene. Germline CDR1 and CDR2: LNHDA and SQIVND (reference sequence). V was clipped by 3 bases and J by 1 base, with 10 bases between them. CDR3 length: 15 amino acids.

This clonotype came up many times. The genes are TRBV30 and TRBJ1-1, with D unresolved. Germline loops: CDR1 GTSNPN, CDR2 SVGIG (reference sequence). This CDR3 spans 11 amino acids. Trimming pared 2 bases from V and 5 bases from J, leaving 6 bases between. CDR3 bases: TGTGCCTGGAGTAGATCAACTGAAGCTTTCTTT. It encodes CAWSRSTEAFF.

This sequence joins TRBV5-1 and TRBJ2-1; 7 positions agree with TRBD1. The J segment lost 3 bases and the V segment lost 3 bases, leaving 3 bases of the junction unmatched. The CDR3 consists of 14 residues. Germline CDR1 SGHRS, CDR2 YFSETQ. CDR3 sequence (DNA): TGCGCCAGCAGCTATGACAGGGTCTACAATGAGCAGTTCTTC. As protein: CASSYDRVYNEQFF.

This chain uses TRBV4-3 with TRBJ1-5, with D uncertain. This CDR3 region has 16 residues. The germline V gene encodes CDR1 LGHNA and CDR2 YSLEER. V was cut by 1 base and J by 7 bases, with 17 bases left in between. Here the CDR3 reads CASSQVRAQGGQPQHF. CDR3 DNA: TGCGCCAGCAGCCAAGTGAGGGCCCAAGGCGGACAGCCCCAGCATTTT.

As regards this clonotype: A far larger clone differs by one base, so this is likely a read error. This chain joins TRBV11-2 and TRBJ2-3; 15 bases align to TRBD2. The length of the CDR3 is 18 residues. The germline V gene has CDR1 SGHAT and CDR2 FQNNGV. The J segment lost 1 base and the V segment lost 6 bases, leaving 8 bases of the junction unmatched. This CDR3 is CASRPRTSGRDGTDTQYF. The CDR3, as DNA: TGTGCCAGCAGACCGAGGACTAGCGGGAGGGACGGCACAGATACGCAGTATTTT.

This clonotype occurred a few times. CDR3 sequence: CASTLRDRYTGELFF. The CDR3 DNA follows: TGTGCCAGTACCCTAAGGGACAGATACACCGGGGAGCTGTTTTTT. The chain joins TRBV19 to TRBJ2-2; 7 bases map to TRBD1. CDR3 length: 15 amino acids. Germline CDR1 LNHDA, CDR2 SQIVND (reference sequence). The J segment lost 3 bases and the V segment lost 7 bases, leaving 8 bases of the junction unmatched.

This clonotype was counted only a few times. The chain is built from TRBV19 and TRBJ1-2; the D gene is possibly TRBD1 (6 bases). This CDR3 comprises 14 residues. Per the germline V gene, CDR1 is LNHDA and CDR2 is SQIVND (reference sequence). V was pared by 10 bases and J by 7 bases, with 22 bases between. CDR3 protein: CATKMTGPRGGYTF. As DNA, the CDR3 is TGTGCCACGAAAATGACAGGCCCTCGAGGTGGCTACACCTTC.

This clonotype was seen many times. V and J are TRBV19 and TRBJ1-1, with D unresolved. The CDR3 runs 16 residues. Per germline, CDR1 LNHDA and CDR2 SQIVND (reference sequence). V lost 4 bases, J lost 0 bases, and 15 bases lay in between. CDR3 nucleotide sequence: TGTGCCAGTAGTACCCAACGTTCTGACATGAACACTGAAGCTTTCTTT. It is translated as CASSTQRSDMNTEAFF.

This clonotype was counted ten times or more. This chain links TRBV5-5 with TRBJ2-3, with D perhaps matching TRBD2 (6 bases). Germline loops: CDR1 SGHKS, CDR2 YYEKEE (reference sequence). The V end was cut by 1 base, the J end by 4 bases, with 19 bases between. CDR3 length: 17 amino acids. The CDR3, as DNA: TGTGCCAGCAGCTTGCCAAGCGGGCATGGGACGGCAGATACGCAGTATTTT. It specifies CASSLPSGHGTADTQYF.

This clonotype was counted ten times or more. The genes are TRBV20-1 and TRBJ1-1; 8 bases map to TRBD1. From germline, CDR1 is DFQATT and CDR2 SNEGSKA (reference sequence). The CDR3 sequence is 13 residues long. The ends lost 7 bases at V and 2 bases at J; junction bases unmatched: 6. The CDR3 here is CSGLGQGNTEAFF. DNA of the CDR3: TGCAGTGGCCTCGGACAGGGAAACACTGAAGCTTTCTTT.

This clonotype was detected only a few times. This chain joins TRBV4-2 and TRBJ2-1; 13 nucleotides align to TRBD2. This CDR3 region has 19 residues. Germline V gene sequence: CDR1 LGHNA, CDR2 YNFKEQ. V was pared by 1 base and J by 5 bases, with 11 bases of the junction left unmatched. The CDR3 here is CASSQVARLAGGGDNEQFF. Written as DNA, the CDR3 is TGTGCCAGCAGCCAAGTCGCCAGACTAGCGGGAGGTGGTGACAATGAGCAGTTCTTC.

This sequence joins TRBV6-2 or TRBV6-3 and TRBJ1-1; D remains unclear. The germline V and J ends were trimmed by 0 bases and 10 bases, with 12 bases remaining between them. The germline gives CDR1 MNHEY, CDR2 SVGEGT. The CDR3 totals 13 residues. The CDR3 spells CASSYSSQPRAFF. DNA of the CDR3: TGTGCCAGCAGTTACTCATCACAGCCAAGAGCTTTCTTT.

This clonotype was counted ten times or more. V is TRBV18 and J is TRBJ2-3; 7 bases line up with TRBD2. The CDR3 runs to 15 residues. CDR1 and CDR2 from the germline V gene are KGHSH and LQKENI. V trimming: 3 bases; J trimming: 2 bases; junction bases outside the gene matches: 5. DNA of the CDR3: TGTGCCAGCTCACCGGGAGGGGACCCCACAGATACGCAGTATTTT. Translating gives CASSPGGDPTDTQYF.

The sample holds many counts of this clonotype. The rearrangement uses TRBV6-1 and TRBJ1-1; weak D call: TRBD1 (6 bases). The germline V gene encodes CDR1 MNHNS and CDR2 SASEGT. V was cut by 0 bases and J by 5 bases, with 10 bases left in between. The CDR3 is made up of 14 amino acids. The CDR3 spells CASSEAGAWTEAFF. In DNA form, the CDR3 reads TGTGCCAGCAGTGAAGCGGGGGCTTGGACTGAAGCTTTCTTT.

The chain couples TRBV19 to TRBJ1-1; the D is unclear. The CDR3 is 14 residues long. Trimming removed 8 bases from V and 4 bases from J, with 17 bases in between. CDR1 is LNHDA, CDR2 SQIVND, per germline (reference sequence). CDR3 in DNA: TGTGCCAGTGGGCCTCCTTTCCGGATCACTGAAGCTTTCTTT. Its translation: CASGPPFRITEAFF.

This clonotype was detected ten times or more. The chain's CDR3 is CATRTGTSDYNEQFF. CDR3 bases: TGTGCCACCAGGACCGGGACTAGCGACTACAATGAGCAGTTCTTC. The chain is built from TRBV10-3 and TRBJ2-1; 10 positions agree with TRBD2. After removal of 10 bases from V and 3 bases from J, the junction contained 9 bases not matched to a gene. Germline loops: CDR1 ENHRY, CDR2 SYGVKD. The CDR3 length is 15 residues.

This clonotype was detected a few times. The chain combines TRBV14 with TRBJ2-5; 8 bases map to TRBD2. Germline lookup yields CDR1 SGHDN and CDR2 FVKESK. Unmatched junction bases numbered 9, after V lost 1 base and J lost 5 bases. This CDR3 has 16 amino acids. The CDR3 nucleotides read TGTGCCAGCAGCCAAGGGAAGGGCCTAGCGGGCGAGACCCAGTACTTC. This translates into CASSQGKGLAGETQYF.

The chain links TRBV29-1 to TRBJ1-2, with no clear D. The V gene's germline CDR1 is SQVTM and CDR2 ANQGSEA. V gave up 4 bases and J gave up 7 bases, with 19 bases separating them. The CDR3 covers 14 residues. The CDR3 reads CSVVSPDWRSGYTF. The CDR3 DNA reads TGCAGCGTTGTATCCCCCGACTGGCGCAGTGGCTACACCTTC. The whole variable domain, filled in from reference TRBV29-1 and TRBJ1-2, reads SAVISQKPSRDICQRGTSLTIQCQVDSQVTMMFWYRQQPGQSLTLIATANQGSEATYESGFVIDKFPISRPNLTFSTLTVSNMSPEDSSIYLCSVVSPDWRSGYTFGSGTRLTVV.

The chain recombines TRBV25-1 with TRBJ2-7; no clear D gene. This CDR3 contains 14 residues. The germline V gene has CDR1 MGHDK and CDR2 SYGVNS. V was clipped by 2 bases and J by 3 bases, with 11 bases between them. CDR3 region: CASSETYNSYEQYF. In DNA, the CDR3 is TGTGCCAGCAGTGAAACCTATAACAGCTACGAGCAGTACTTC.

This clonotype was counted between two and nine times. The genes are TRBV5-6 and TRBJ1-1, with D maybe TRBD1 (5 bases). V gave up 0 bases and J gave up 3 bases, with 12 bases separating them. CDR1 is SGHDT and CDR2 is YYEEEE in the germline V gene. The CDR3 contains 15 residues. CDR3 residues: CASSLVGGEYTEAFF. For the CDR3, the DNA is TGTGCCAGCAGCTTGGTCGGAGGGGAGTACACTGAAGCTTTCTTT.

This clonotype was counted many times. The rearrangement joins TRBV5-1 to TRBJ1-1, with TRBD1 matching over 9 bases. V shed 4 bases, J shed 8 bases, and the junction held 6 bases outside the gene matches. The CDR3 is made up of 13 amino acids. Germline V gene data show CDR1 as SGHRS and CDR2 as YFSETQ. The CDR3 DNA reads as TGCGCCAGCAGCCCACAGGGGGCTGGAGAAGCTTTCTTT. Protein sequence: CASSPQGAGEAFF.

This clonotype came up many times. V gene TRBV27 combines with J gene TRBJ2-7; 7 nucleotides match TRBD1. This CDR3 is built from 14 residues. After removal of 6 bases from V and 3 bases from J, the junction contained 8 bases not matched to a gene. The germline CDR1 and CDR2 sequences are MNHEY and SMNVEV (reference sequence). The CDR3 loop reads CASRQRTGFYEQYF. In nucleotides, the CDR3 is TGTGCCAGCAGACAAAGGACAGGCTTCTACGAGCAGTACTTC.

This chain links TRBV28 with TRBJ1-2; D is uncertain. V was shortened by 2 bases and J by 3 bases, with 10 bases between the two germline ends. Germline values: CDR1 MDHEN, CDR2 SYDVKM. The CDR3 is 14 residues long. The CDR3 is CASSLLPSDYGYTF. Written as DNA, the CDR3 is TGTGCCAGCAGTTTACTACCGTCGGACTATGGCTACACCTTC.

The sample holds a few counts of this clonotype. The genes are TRBV20-1 and TRBJ2-5, with 12 bases identical to TRBD1. Germline V lookup: CDR1 DFQATT, CDR2 SNEGSKA (reference sequence). The CDR3 length is 14 residues. With 6 bases clipped from V and 5 bases from J, the junction kept 7 bases outside the gene matches. CDR3 residues: CSATGTGGWETQYF. In nucleotides, the CDR3 is TGCAGTGCCACCGGGACAGGGGGCTGGGAGACCCAGTACTTC.

This clonotype was recorded at least ten times. J is TRBJ2-7 and V is TRBV9; TRBD2 matches at 12 bases. Germline values: CDR1 SGDLS, CDR2 YYNGEE. V was clipped by 4 bases and J by 3 bases; unmatched bases: 5. The CDR3 is made up of 15 amino acids. DNA for the CDR3: TGTGCCAGCAGCCCACTAGCGGGAGGAATCTACGAGCAGTACTTC. Translated: CASSPLAGGIYEQYF.

This clonotype has ten or more counts. The junction departs from germline at one end; a sequencing error may be responsible. This sequence joins TRBV5-1 and TRBJ2-7; D may be TRBD2 (5 bases). Germline V gene data show CDR1 as SGHRS and CDR2 as YFSETQ. The CDR3 length is 13 residues. Here the CDR3 DNA reads TGTGCCAGCAGCCTAACTAGTTCCTACGAGCAGTACTTC. Amino acids: CASSLTSSYEQYF.

The chain couples TRBV7-2 to TRBJ2-1, with a tentative D call TRBD2 (6 bases). Deletions cut 5 bases from V and 7 bases from J, with 21 bases between. CDR3 size: 16 residues. CDR1 and CDR2 (germline): SGHTA, FQGNSA. CDR3 amino acids: CASSQSFGGVGNEQFF. In DNA form, the CDR3 reads TGTGCCAGCAGCCAGTCCTTTGGCGGGGTTGGGAATGAGCAGTTCTTC.

This clonotype was seen ten or more times. V gene TRBV2 combines with J gene TRBJ1-3; D remains ambiguous. The germline V and J ends were trimmed by 5 bases and 0 bases, with 8 bases remaining between them. This CDR3 is 14 amino acids long. Germline CDR1 reads SNHLY; CDR2 reads FYNNEI. The chain's CDR3 is CASSIGDSGNTIYF. The CDR3 DNA reads as TGTGCCAGCAGTATCGGGGACTCTGGAAACACCATATATTTT.